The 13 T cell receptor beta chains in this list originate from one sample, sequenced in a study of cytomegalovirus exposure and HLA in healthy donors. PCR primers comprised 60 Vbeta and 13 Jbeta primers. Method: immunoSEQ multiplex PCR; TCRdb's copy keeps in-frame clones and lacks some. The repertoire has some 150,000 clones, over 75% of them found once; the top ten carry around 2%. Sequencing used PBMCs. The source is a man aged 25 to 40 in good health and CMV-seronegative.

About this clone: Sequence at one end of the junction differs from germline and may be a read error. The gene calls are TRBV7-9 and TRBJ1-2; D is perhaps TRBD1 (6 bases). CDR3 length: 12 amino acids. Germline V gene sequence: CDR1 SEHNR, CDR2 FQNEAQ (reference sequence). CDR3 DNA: TGTTCCAGCAGCCTGGACAGCTATGGCTACACCTTC. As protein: CSSSLDSYGYTF.

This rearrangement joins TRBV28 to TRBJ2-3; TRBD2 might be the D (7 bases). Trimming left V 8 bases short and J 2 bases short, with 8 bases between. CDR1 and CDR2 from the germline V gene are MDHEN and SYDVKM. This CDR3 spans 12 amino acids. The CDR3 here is CASGGATDTQYF. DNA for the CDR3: TGTGCCAGCGGGGGGGCCACAGATACGCAGTATTTT.

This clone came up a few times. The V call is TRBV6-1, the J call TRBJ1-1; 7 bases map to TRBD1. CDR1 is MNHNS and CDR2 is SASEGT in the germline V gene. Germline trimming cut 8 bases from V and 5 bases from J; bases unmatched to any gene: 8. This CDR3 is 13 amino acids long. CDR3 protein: CASERQGGTEAFF. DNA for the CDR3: TGTGCCAGCGAAAGACAGGGTGGGACTGAAGCTTTCTTT.

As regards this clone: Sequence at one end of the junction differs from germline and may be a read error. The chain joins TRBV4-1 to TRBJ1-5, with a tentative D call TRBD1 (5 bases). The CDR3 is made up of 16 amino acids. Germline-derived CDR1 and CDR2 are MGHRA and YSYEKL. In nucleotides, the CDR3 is TGCGCCAGCAGCCAAGACGGGGGGACGGGCAATCAGCCCCAGAATTTT. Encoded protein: CASSQDGGTGNQPQNF.

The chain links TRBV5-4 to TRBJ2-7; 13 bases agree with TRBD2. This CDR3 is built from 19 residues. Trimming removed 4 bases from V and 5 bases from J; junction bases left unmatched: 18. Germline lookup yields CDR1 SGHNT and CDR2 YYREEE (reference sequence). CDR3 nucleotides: TGTGCCAGCAGCATACCCGGGACTAGCGGGAAGGGGGGTCAGAACGAGCAGTACTTC. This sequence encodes CASSIPGTSGKGGQNEQYF. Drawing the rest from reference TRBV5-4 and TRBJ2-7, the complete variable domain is ETGVTQSPTHLIKTRGQQVTLRCSSQSGHNTVSWYQQALGQGPQFIFQYYREEENGRGNFPPRFSGLQFPNYSSELNVNALELDDSALYLCASSIPGTSGKGGQNEQYFGPGTRLTVT.

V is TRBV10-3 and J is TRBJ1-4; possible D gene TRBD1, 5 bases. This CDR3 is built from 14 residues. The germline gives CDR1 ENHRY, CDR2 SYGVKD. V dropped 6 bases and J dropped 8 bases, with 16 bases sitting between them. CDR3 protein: CAISPTVSFEKLFF. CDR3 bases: TGTGCCATCAGCCCGACAGTCAGCTTCGAAAAACTGTTTTTT.

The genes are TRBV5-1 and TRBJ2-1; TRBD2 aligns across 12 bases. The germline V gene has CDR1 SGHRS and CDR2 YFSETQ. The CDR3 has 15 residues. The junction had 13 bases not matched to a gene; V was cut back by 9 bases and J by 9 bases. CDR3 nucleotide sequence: TGCGCCACCGCCCTTCTAGCGGGGGGGCCAGGTGAGCAGTTCTTC. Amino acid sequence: CATALLAGGPGEQFF.

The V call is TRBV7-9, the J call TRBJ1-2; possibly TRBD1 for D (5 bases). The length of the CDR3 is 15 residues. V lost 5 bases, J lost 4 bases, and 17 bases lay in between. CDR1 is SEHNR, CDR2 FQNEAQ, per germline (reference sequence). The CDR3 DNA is TGTGCCAGCAGCAAAGGCGGGACGGCGGTCTATGGCTACACCTTC. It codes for CASSKGGTAVYGYTF.

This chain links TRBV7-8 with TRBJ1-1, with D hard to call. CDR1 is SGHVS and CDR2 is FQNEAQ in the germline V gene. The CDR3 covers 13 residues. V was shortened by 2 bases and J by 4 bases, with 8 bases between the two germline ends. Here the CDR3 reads CASSLSRGTEAFF. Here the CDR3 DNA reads TGTGCCAGCAGCTTATCCCGGGGCACTGAAGCTTTCTTT.

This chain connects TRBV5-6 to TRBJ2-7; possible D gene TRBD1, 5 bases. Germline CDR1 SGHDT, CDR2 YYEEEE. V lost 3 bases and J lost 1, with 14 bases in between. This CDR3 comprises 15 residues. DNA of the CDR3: TGTGCCAGCAGCTCCATACAGGCCTATTCCTACGAGCAGTACTTC. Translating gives CASSSIQAYSYEQYF.

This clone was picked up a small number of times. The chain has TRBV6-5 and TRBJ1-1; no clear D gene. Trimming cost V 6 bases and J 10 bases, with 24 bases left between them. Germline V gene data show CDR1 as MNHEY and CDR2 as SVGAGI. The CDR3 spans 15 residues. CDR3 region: CASRENHSGSRVAFF. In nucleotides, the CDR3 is TGTGCCAGCAGAGAAAATCACTCGGGATCCCGCGTAGCTTTCTTT.

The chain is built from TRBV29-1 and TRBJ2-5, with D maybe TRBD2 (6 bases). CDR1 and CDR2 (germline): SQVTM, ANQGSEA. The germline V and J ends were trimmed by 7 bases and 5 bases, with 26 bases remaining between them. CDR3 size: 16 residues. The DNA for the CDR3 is TGCAGCGGAGGACGCAATTCGGGACTCACAAGGGAGACCCAGTACTTC. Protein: CSGGRNSGLTRETQYF. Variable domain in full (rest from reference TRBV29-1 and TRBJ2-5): SAVISQKPSRDICQRGTSLTIQCQVDSQVTMMFWYRQQPGQSLTLIATANQGSEATYESGFVIDKFPISRPNLTFSTLTVSNMSPEDSSIYLCSGGRNSGLTRETQYFGPGTRLLVL.

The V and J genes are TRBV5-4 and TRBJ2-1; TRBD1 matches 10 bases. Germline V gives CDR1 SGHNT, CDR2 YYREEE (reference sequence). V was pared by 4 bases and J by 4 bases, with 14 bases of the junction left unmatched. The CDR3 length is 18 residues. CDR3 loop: CASSPGTGAPKVYNEQFF. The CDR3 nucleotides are TGTGCCAGCAGCCCCGGGACAGGGGCCCCTAAAGTATACAATGAGCAGTTCTTC.